This passage covers 30 T cell receptor beta chains from one sample sequenced in a study of OX40 agonist ivuxolimab in advanced cancers. The protocol was immunoSEQ multiplex PCR, while the TCRdb copy is restricted to in-frame clones and leaves out a portion. The data show over 15,000 clones, 65% to 90% seen once. This specimen consisted of CD4+ or CD8+ T cells sorted from blood, obtained in a trial of the OX40 agonist ivuxolimab. These receptors were taken from an adult with an advanced solid tumor such as melanoma, head and neck, liver or kidney cancer.

The chain carries TRBV7-2 and TRBJ1-2, with D hard to call. V was cut by 3 bases and J by 3 bases, with 8 bases left in between. The CDR3 extends over 13 amino acids. Germline CDR1 is SGHTA and CDR2 is FQGNSA. The CDR3 here is CASSFVEDYGYTF. CDR3 DNA sequence: TGTGCCAGCAGCTTCGTGGAGGACTATGGCTACACCTTC. The full variable domain, completed using reference TRBV7-2 and TRBJ1-2, is GAGVSQSPSNKVTEKGKDVELRCDPISGHTALYWYRQSLGQGLEFLIYFQGNSAPDKSGLPSDRFSAERTGGSVSTLTIQRTQQEDSAVYLCASSFVEDYGYTFGSGTRLTVV.

V usage is TRBV9 and J usage is TRBJ1-3, with D possibly being TRBD1 (5 bases). This CDR3 region has 17 residues. Germline CDR1 and CDR2: SGDLS and YYNGEE. The V end was cut by 1 base, the J end by 0 bases, with 14 bases between. CDR3 in amino acids: CASSVTPRGFSGNTIYF. The CDR3 coding sequence is TGTGCCAGCAGCGTAACCCCGAGGGGCTTCTCTGGAAACACCATATATTTT.

The chain is built from TRBV4-2 and TRBJ1-5; unclear D gene. Germline CDR1 reads LGHNA; CDR2 reads YNFKEQ. V shed 1 base and J shed 5 bases, with 15 bases lying between them. This CDR3 has 16 amino acids. As DNA, the CDR3 is TGTGCCAGCAGCCAAGGATTATCGGGGTTGTATCAGCCCCAGCATTTT. As protein: CASSQGLSGLYQPQHF.

This chain uses TRBV7-8 with TRBJ2-5; 7 bases line up with TRBD1. Germline CDR1 reads SGHVS; CDR2 reads FQNEAQ. V was pared by 8 bases and J by 1 base, with 7 bases of the junction left unmatched. The CDR3 spans 14 residues. This CDR3 is CASLPQGLQETQYF. CDR3 DNA: TGTGCCAGCCTCCCACAGGGGCTCCAAGAGACCCAGTACTTC.

The rearrangement links TRBV29-1 to TRBJ1-1, with D uncertain. The CDR3 spans 11 residues. Germline CDR1 is SQVTM and CDR2 is ANQGSEA. Trimming shortened V by 6 bases and J by 7 bases, and 12 bases separated the two germline ends. The chain's CDR3 is CSVGDSREAFF. The CDR3 nucleotides are TGCAGCGTGGGAGACTCCCGTGAAGCTTTCTTT.

The chain links TRBV14 to TRBJ1-6; D unclear. The CDR3 extends over 14 amino acids. The V gene's germline CDR1 is SGHDN and CDR2 FVKESK. Trimming stripped 1 base from V and 7 bases from J, with 8 bases between. The CDR3 loop is CASSQVGRNSPLHF. As DNA, the CDR3 is TGTGCCAGCAGCCAAGTGGGCAGAAATTCACCCCTCCACTTT.

The rearrangement links TRBV7-3 to TRBJ1-2; 9 bases agree with TRBD1. There are 15 residues in the CDR3. The germline gives CDR1 SGHTA, CDR2 FQGTGA. Unmatched junction bases numbered 8, after V lost 2 bases and J lost 7 bases. In DNA, the CDR3 is TGTGCCAGCAGCTTAGTGGGGACAGGGTTGATTGGCTACACCTTC. This codes for CASSLVGTGLIGYTF.

The rearrangement joins TRBV13 to TRBJ1-1; TRBD1 matches at 8 bases. The CDR3 has 15 residues. Losses at the gene ends were 5 bases for V and 2 bases for J; bases not matched to a gene: 7. Germline V gene data show CDR1 as PRHDT and CDR2 as FYEKMQ (reference sequence). The CDR3 is CASSIKTGVNTEAFF. CDR3 in DNA: TGTGCCAGCAGCATAAAGACAGGGGTCAACACTGAAGCTTTCTTT. Full variable domain (remainder filled in from reference TRBV13 and TRBJ1-1): AAGVIQSPRHLIKEKRETATLKCYPIPRHDTVYWYQQGPGQDPQFLISFYEKMQSDKGSIPDRFSAQQFSDYHSELNMSSLELGDSALYFCASSIKTGVNTEAFFGQGTRLTVV.

V usage is TRBV28 and J usage is TRBJ2-3; 10 bases line up with TRBD2. Germline V gene sequence: CDR1 MDHEN, CDR2 SYDVKM. The CDR3 runs to 18 residues. Germline trimming cut 5 bases from V and 0 bases from J; bases unmatched to any gene: 11. CDR3 sequence: CASSTSGAHRASTDTQYF. The CDR3, as DNA: TGTGCCAGCAGTACTAGCGGGGCTCACCGTGCTAGCACAGATACGCAGTATTTT. The full variable domain, with the rest looked up from reference TRBV28 and TRBJ2-3, is DVKVTQSSRYLVKRTGEKVFLECVQDMDHENMFWYRQDPGLGLRLIYFSYDVKMKEKGDIPEGYSVSREKKERFSLILESASTNQTSMYLCASSTSGAHRASTDTQYFGPGTRLTVL.

The rearrangement links TRBV6-1 to TRBJ1-6; D is unclear. Per germline, CDR1 MNHNS and CDR2 SASEGT. V was clipped by 6 bases and J by 11 bases, with 14 bases between them. The CDR3 length is 13 residues. In nucleotides, the CDR3 is TGTGCCAGCAGCGACCCCTTGGCCGCACCCCTCCACTTT. Translated, it gives CASSDPLAAPLHF.

The chain is built from TRBV6-6 and TRBJ2-2; D remains unclear. V was shortened by 6 bases and J by 1 base, with 15 bases between the two germline ends. CDR1 MNHNY and CDR2 SVGAGI come from the germline V gene (reference sequence). CDR3 length equals 16 residues. The CDR3 sequence is CASSTKGFLNTGELFF. The DNA of the CDR3 is TGTGCCAGCAGCACCAAGGGTTTCCTGAACACCGGGGAGCTGTTTTTT.

The chain carries TRBV10-3 and TRBJ2-7; D gene ambiguous. The CDR3 sequence is 12 residues long. Germline V gene sequence: CDR1 ENHRY, CDR2 SYGVKD. V was clipped by 0 bases and J by 4 bases, with 4 bases between them. In DNA form, the CDR3 reads TGTGCCATCAGTGAGTCCAGGTACGAGCAGTACTTC. Amino acids: CAISESRYEQYF.

The rearrangement uses TRBV6-6 and TRBJ1-3; D is perhaps TRBD1 (5 bases). Trimming removed 5 bases at V and 4 bases at J, with 18 bases between. CDR1 is MNHNY and CDR2 is SVGAGI in the germline V gene (reference sequence). The CDR3 totals 16 residues. The CDR3 loop reads CASSRPRGETGNTIYF. The CDR3 DNA sequence: TGTGCCAGCAGTCGCCCCCGGGGGGAAACAGGAAACACCATATATTTT.

This clone was picked up one time. The J gene is TRBJ2-1, the V gene TRBV5-1, with D hard to call. This CDR3 has 16 residues. V lost 0 bases and J lost 8, with 18 bases in between. The germline gives CDR1 SGHRS, CDR2 YFSETQ. The CDR3 bases are TGCGCCAGCAGCTTGGGGGTTCTAACGATAACATATGAGCAGTTCTTC. Its translation is CASSLGVLTITYEQFF.

In DNA, the CDR3 is TGTGCCAGCTATGGGGGAACACTGTTTTTT. Protein product: CASYGGTLFF. The V call is TRBV6-5, the J call TRBJ1-4; possibly TRBD1 for D (5 bases). V lost 8 bases to trimming and J lost 13 bases, with 11 bases between them. CDR3 size: 10 residues. Germline lookup yields CDR1 MNHEY and CDR2 SVGAGI.

The chain joins TRBV7-8 to TRBJ1-3; D not resolved. Germline lookup yields CDR1 SGHVS and CDR2 FQNEAQ. V lost 2 bases and J lost 5, with 10 bases in between. CDR3 length: 14 residues. CDR3 in amino acids: CASSLYFDRNTIYF. The CDR3 DNA sequence: TGTGCCAGCAGCTTATATTTCGACAGAAACACCATATATTTT.

The count of this clone is one. This sequence joins TRBV28 and TRBJ1-5, with a tentative D call TRBD1 (6 bases). The V gene lost 6 bases and the J gene lost 7 bases, with 13 bases spanning the gap. This CDR3 comprises 13 residues. Germline V gene data show CDR1 as MDHEN and CDR2 as SYDVKM. The CDR3 loop is CASSPYREQPQHF. CDR3 nucleotides: TGTGCCAGCAGCCCCTACAGGGAACAGCCCCAGCATTTT.

This clone has just a few counts. The chain carries TRBV12-5 and TRBJ2-6, with TRBD1 matching 8 bases. Germline V gene lookup returns CDR1 LGHNT and CDR2 FRNRAP. V dropped 3 bases and J dropped 8; count of bases not matched to a gene: 3. This CDR3 contains 14 residues. CDR3 in amino acids: CASGLQGETNVLTF. Here the CDR3 DNA reads TGTGCTAGTGGTTTACAGGGGGAGACCAACGTCCTGACTTTC.

This sequence joins TRBV14 and TRBJ2-1; 8 bases agree with TRBD2. The V segment lost 4 bases and the J segment 4 bases; nucleotides outside the gene matches: 12. Germline CDR1 and CDR2: SGHDN and FVKESK. This CDR3 has 17 residues. CDR3 sequence: CASSPSLGTRRYNEQFF. The CDR3 bases are TGTGCCAGCAGCCCCTCATTAGGGACTAGAAGATACAATGAGCAGTTCTTC.

The chain recombines TRBV18 with TRBJ2-1; D uncertain. CDR1 and CDR2 (germline): KGHSH, LQKENI. This CDR3 has 14 residues. The germline V and J ends were trimmed by 0 bases and 3 bases, with 6 bases remaining between them. DNA for the CDR3: TGTGCCAGCTCACCACCAAACAGCTACAATGAGCAGTTCTTC. This translates into CASSPPNSYNEQFF.

V is TRBV7-8 and J is TRBJ2-1; D not resolved. Trimming took off 5 bases at V and 4 bases at J, with 18 bases between the two ends. The CDR3 is 16 amino acids. CDR1 SGHVS and CDR2 FQNEAQ come from the germline V gene. CDR3 sequence: CASSPPLRGPYNEQFF. CDR3 in DNA: TGTGCCAGCAGCCCACCCCTACGCGGCCCGTACAATGAGCAGTTCTTC. The full variable domain, completed using reference TRBV7-8 and TRBJ2-1, is GAGVSQSPRYKVAKRGQDVALRCDPISGHVSLFWYQQALGQGPEFLTYFQNEAQLDKSGLPSDRFFAERPEGSVSTLKIQRTQQEDSAVYLCASSPPLRGPYNEQFFGPGTRLTVL.

This chain connects TRBV19 to TRBJ2-7, with a weak D call TRBD1 (6 bases). Trimming shortened V by 9 bases and J by 1 base, and 19 bases separated the two germline ends. The germline V gene has CDR1 LNHDA and CDR2 SQIVND (reference sequence). The CDR3 contains 15 residues. CDR3 coding DNA: TGTGCCAGCATAGACAACAGGGCTGGGTCCTACGAGCAGTACTTC. This gives the protein CASIDNRAGSYEQYF.

The chain joins TRBV19 to TRBJ1-6; unclear D gene. CDR1 and CDR2 from the germline V gene are LNHDA and SQIVND (reference sequence). The CDR3 runs to 12 residues. V dropped 2 bases and J dropped 10 bases, with 6 bases sitting between them. This chain's CDR3 is CASSISSSPLHF. For the CDR3, the DNA is TGTGCCAGTAGTATATCGTCCTCACCCCTCCACTTT.

The chain links TRBV5-4 to TRBJ2-3; TRBD1 or TRBD2 may be the D gene (5 bases each). CDR1 is SGHNT, CDR2 YYREEE, per germline (reference sequence). The CDR3 is 15 amino acids. V shed 0 bases and J shed 3 bases, with 11 bases lying between them. The DNA for the CDR3 is TGTGCCAGCAGCTTGGGGGGGACGTCGACAGATACGCAGTATTTT. Translating it yields CASSLGGTSTDTQYF.

The chain links TRBV30 to TRBJ1-5; possibly TRBD1 for D (6 bases). The V end lost 2 bases, the J end lost 5 bases, and 13 bases lay between the germline ends. From germline, CDR1 is GTSNPN and CDR2 SVGIG (reference sequence). This CDR3 is built from 14 residues. The DNA for the CDR3 is TGTGCCTGGAGTCTTGGCAGGGGCGATCAGCCCCAGCATTTT. Its protein is CAWSLGRGDQPQHF.

The chain is built from TRBV4-1 and TRBJ2-1; D possibly corresponds to TRBD1 (6 bases). This CDR3 region has 16 residues. Germline V gene sequence: CDR1 MGHRA, CDR2 YSYEKL. V lost 1 base, J lost 3 bases, and 13 bases lay in between. CDR3 loop: CASSQGRVRGYNEQFF. The CDR3 nucleotides are TGCGCCAGCAGCCAAGGGCGGGTCAGGGGCTACAATGAGCAGTTCTTC.

This chain joins TRBV18 and TRBJ1-2; D unclear. The CDR3 consists of 13 residues. CDR1 is KGHSH and CDR2 is LQKENI in the germline V gene. V was pared by 3 bases and J by 8 bases, with 13 bases between. CDR3 residues: CASSPQVGGGYTF. DNA of the CDR3: TGTGCCAGCTCACCTCAGGTCGGAGGGGGCTACACCTTC.

This chain joins TRBV4-1 and TRBJ1-2, with no clear D. Germline CDR1 is MGHRA and CDR2 is YSYEKL. The CDR3 has 14 amino acids. V lost 5 bases to trimming and J lost 2 bases, with 12 bases between them. CDR3 protein: CASSTGRTNYGYTF. CDR3 in DNA: TGCGCCAGCAGCACCGGGCGGACGAACTATGGCTACACCTTC.

The chain is built from TRBV6-6 and TRBJ2-3; D is perhaps TRBD1 (6 bases). The CDR3 spans 13 residues. Germline V CDR1 and CDR2: MNHNY, SVGAGI (reference sequence). V dropped 4 bases and J dropped 5 bases, with 10 bases sitting between them. The CDR3 DNA follows: TGTGCCAGCAGTTCAGGGGTGCAAGATACGCAGTATTTT. Its translation is CASSSGVQDTQYF.

This clone has just one count. The chain couples TRBV5-4 to TRBJ1-2; no firm D call. Germline V gives CDR1 SGHNT, CDR2 YYREEE (reference sequence). The CDR3 runs 14 residues. V lost 3 bases, J lost 2 bases, and 11 bases lay in between. The CDR3 nucleotides read TGTGCCAGCAGCTGGGCCAGTCGGAACTATGGCTACACCTTC. Its protein is CASSWASRNYGYTF.